Listed here is a single TCR beta chain. These data originate in a study of Ad26.COV2.S vaccination and SARS-CoV-2 variants. Study overall: Donor was assigned to the Ad26.COV2.S arm of trial COV1001.

Treatment defined: 15 to 20 received Ad26.COV2.S at low or high dose, single or two shots; about 5 received placebo; per-sample allocation not given. At day 63 after the first vaccine or placebo injection, samples were drawn. It was Wuhan-strain SARS-CoV-2 spike that the Ad26 vaccine vector expressed. Losses at the gene ends were 5 bases for V and 9 bases for J; bases not matched to a gene: 3. Per germline, CDR1 KGHSH and CDR2 LQKENI. The length of the CDR3 is 12 residues. Produced via immunoSEQ multiplex PCR; TCRdb's table is partial and in-frame only. The profile covers about 480,000 clones, with 70% to 90% appearing a single time and around 13% taken by the ten largest.

The source of this sequence is a person between 18 and 60 years old who received the Ad26.COV2.S COVID-19 vaccine or a placebo. Sample: peripheral blood, taken in a trial of Ad26.COV2.S vaccine versus placebo. The V call is TRBV18, the J call TRBJ2-1; 8 bases match TRBD1. The CDR3 sequence is CASSSGGSEQFF. CDR3 nucleotide sequence: TGTGCCAGCTCATCAGGGGGCAGTGAGCAGTTCTTC.